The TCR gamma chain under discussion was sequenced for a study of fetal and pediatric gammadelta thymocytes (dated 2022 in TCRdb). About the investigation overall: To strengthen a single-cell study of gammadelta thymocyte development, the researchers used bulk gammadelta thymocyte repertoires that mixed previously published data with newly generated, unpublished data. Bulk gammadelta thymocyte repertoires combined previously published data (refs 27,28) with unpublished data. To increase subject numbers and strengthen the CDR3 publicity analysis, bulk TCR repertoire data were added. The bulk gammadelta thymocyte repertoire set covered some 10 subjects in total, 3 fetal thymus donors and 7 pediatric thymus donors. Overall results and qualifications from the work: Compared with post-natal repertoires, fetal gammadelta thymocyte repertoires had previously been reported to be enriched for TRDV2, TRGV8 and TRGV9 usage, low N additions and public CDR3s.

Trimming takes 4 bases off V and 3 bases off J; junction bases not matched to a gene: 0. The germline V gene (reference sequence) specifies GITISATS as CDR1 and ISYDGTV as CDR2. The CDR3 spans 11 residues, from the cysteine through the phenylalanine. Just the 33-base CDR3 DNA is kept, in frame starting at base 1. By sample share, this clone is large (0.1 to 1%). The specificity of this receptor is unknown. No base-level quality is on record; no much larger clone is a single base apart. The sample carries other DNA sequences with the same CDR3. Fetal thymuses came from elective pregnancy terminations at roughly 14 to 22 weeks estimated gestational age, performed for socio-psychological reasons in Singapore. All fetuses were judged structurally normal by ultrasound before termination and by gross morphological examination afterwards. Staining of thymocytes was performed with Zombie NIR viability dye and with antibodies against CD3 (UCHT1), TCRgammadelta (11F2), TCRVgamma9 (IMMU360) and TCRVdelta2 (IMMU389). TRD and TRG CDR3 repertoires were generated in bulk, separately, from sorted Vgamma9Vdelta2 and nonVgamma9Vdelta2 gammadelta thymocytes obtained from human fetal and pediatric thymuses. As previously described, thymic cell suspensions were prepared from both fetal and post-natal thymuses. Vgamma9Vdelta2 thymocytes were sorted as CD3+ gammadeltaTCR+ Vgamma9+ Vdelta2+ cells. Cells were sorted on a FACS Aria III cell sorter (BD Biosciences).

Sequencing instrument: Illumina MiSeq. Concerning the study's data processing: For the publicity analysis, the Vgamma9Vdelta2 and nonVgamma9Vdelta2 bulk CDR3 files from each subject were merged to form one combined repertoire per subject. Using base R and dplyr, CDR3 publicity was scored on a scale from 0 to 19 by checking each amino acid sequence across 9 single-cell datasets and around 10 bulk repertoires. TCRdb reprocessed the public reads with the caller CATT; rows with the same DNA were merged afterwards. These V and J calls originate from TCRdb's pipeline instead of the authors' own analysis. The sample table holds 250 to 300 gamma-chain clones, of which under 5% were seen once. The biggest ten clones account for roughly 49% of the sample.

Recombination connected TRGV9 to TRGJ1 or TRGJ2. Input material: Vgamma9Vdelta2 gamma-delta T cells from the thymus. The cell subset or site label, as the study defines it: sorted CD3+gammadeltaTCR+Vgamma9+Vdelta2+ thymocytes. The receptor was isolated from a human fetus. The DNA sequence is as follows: TGTGCCTTGTGGGATTATTATAAGAAACTCTTT. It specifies CALWDYYKKLF.